This T cell receptor (beta chain) was documented in a study of technical replicates of blood from a handful of donors. Germline V gives CDR1 SEHNR, CDR2 FQNEAQ (reference sequence). The CDR3 contains 16 residues. V lost 5 bases to trimming and J lost 0 bases; unmatched junction nucleotides: 10. Profiled with immunoSEQ multiplex PCR; TCRdb holds only in-frame clones, not every one. The sample carries tens of thousands of clones, around 97% recorded once. This chain connects TRBV7-9 to TRBJ2-7; 7 nucleotides line up with TRBD2. The source is a human donor in good health. Sequenced input: T cells isolated from PBMCs. CDR3 amino acids: CASSRRSGASSYEQYF. In nucleotides, the CDR3 is TGTGCCAGCAGCCGTCGGAGCGGGGCAAGCTCCTACGAGCAGTACTTC.